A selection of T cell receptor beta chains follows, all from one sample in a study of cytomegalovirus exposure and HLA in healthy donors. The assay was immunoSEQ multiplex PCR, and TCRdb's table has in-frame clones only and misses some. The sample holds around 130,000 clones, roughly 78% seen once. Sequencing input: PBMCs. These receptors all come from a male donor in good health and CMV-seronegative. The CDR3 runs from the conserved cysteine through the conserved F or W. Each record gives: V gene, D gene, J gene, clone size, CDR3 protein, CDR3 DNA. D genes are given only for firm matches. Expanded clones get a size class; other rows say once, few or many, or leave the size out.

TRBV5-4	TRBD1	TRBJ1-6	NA	CASSLNRGNSPLHF	TGTGCCAGCAGCTTAAACAGGGGTAATTCACCCCTCCACTTT
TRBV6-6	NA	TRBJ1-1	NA	CATGHEAFF	TGTGCCACTGGACATGAAGCTTTCTTT
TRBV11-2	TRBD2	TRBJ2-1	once	CASSLGRTPLAGGNNEQFF	TGTGCCAGCAGCTTAGGCCGGACTCCACTAGCGGGGGGGAACAATGAGCAGTTCTTC
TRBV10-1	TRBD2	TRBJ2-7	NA	CASSDRTSYDEQYF	TGCGCCAGCAGTGATCGGACTAGTTACGACGAGCAGTACTTC
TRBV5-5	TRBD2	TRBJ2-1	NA	CASRKTSGSHNEQFF	TGTGCCAGCAGGAAGACTAGCGGGAGCCACAATGAGCAGTTCTTC
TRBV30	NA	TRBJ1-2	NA	CAWTGEVNYGYTF	TGTGCCTGGACGGGAGAAGTCAACTATGGCTACACCTTC
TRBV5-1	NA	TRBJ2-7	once	CASTLTGFGAYEQYF	TGCGCCAGCACTCTGACGGGGTTCGGAGCCTACGAGCAGTACTTC
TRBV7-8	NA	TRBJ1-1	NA	CASSLEHGRGGGYTEAFF	TGTGCCAGCAGCTTAGAGCATGGCAGGGGCGGGGGGTACACTGAAGCTTTCTTT
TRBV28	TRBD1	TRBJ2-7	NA	CAGSLRGSTSYEQYF	TGTGCCGGCAGTCTCAGGGGGTCAACTTCCTACGAGCAGTACTTC
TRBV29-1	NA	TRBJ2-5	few	CSVGERETQYF	TGCAGCGTTGGGGAGAGGGAGACCCAGTACTTC
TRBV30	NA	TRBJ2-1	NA	CAWSVLRQGPYNEQFF	TGTGCCTGGAGTGTATTGAGGCAGGGGCCTTACAATGAGCAGTTCTTC
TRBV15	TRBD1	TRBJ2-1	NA	CATAGGSFDEQFF	TGTGCCACCGCAGGGGGAAGTTTCGATGAGCAGTTCTTC
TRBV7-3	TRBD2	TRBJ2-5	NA	CASSLMGGTFPNGETQYF	TGTGCCAGCAGCTTAATGGGGGGGACGTTTCCAAATGGGGAGACCCAGTACTTC
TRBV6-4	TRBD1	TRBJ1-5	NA	CASSGGQGANQPQHF	TGTGCCAGCAGTGGAGGACAGGGGGCGAATCAGCCCCAGCATTTT
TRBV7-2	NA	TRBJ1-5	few	CASSSRASNNQPQHF	TGTGCCAGCAGCTCGCGGGCGTCGAACAATCAGCCCCAGCATTTT
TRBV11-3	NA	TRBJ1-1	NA	CASSFLSTFNTEAFF	TGTGCCAGCAGCTTTCTGTCGACATTCAACACTGAAGCTTTCTTT
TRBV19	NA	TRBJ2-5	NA	CASSVGASIETQYF	TGTGCCAGTAGTGTAGGGGCTAGCATCGAGACCCAGTACTTC
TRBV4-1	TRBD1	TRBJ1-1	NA	CASSPGTGRHTEAFF	TGCGCCAGCAGCCCCGGGACAGGGAGGCACACTGAAGCTTTCTTT
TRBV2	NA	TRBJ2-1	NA	CASSTGVYNEQFF	TGTGCCAGCAGCACCGGGGTCTACAATGAGCAGTTCTTC
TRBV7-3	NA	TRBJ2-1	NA	CASSLSIAASSYNEQFF	TGTGCCAGCAGCTTAAGTATAGCGGCTAGCTCCTACAATGAGCAGTTCTTC
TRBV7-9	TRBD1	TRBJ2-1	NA	CASSLQKGGQFF	TGTGCCAGCAGCTTACAGAAAGGGGGCCAGTTCTTC
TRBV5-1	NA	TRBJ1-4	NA	CASSWEGYGEKLFF	TGCGCCAGCAGCTGGGAGGGGTATGGGGAAAAACTGTTTTTT
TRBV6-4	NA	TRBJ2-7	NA	CASSESGSSYEQYF	TGTGCCAGCAGTGAATCGGGGAGCTCCTACGAGCAGTACTTC
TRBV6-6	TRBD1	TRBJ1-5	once	CASSYGQGQRPQHF	TGTGCCAGCAGTTACGGACAGGGCCAGCGGCCCCAGCATTTT
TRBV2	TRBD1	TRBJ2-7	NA	CASTRDRDYYEQYF	TGTGCCAGCACCCGGGACAGAGACTACTACGAGCAGTACTTC
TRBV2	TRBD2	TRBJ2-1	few	CASSEERTSGNEQFF	TGTGCCAGCAGTGAAGAGAGGACTAGCGGCAATGAGCAGTTCTTC
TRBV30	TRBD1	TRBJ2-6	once	CACAWTGGSGANVLTF	TGTGCCTGTGCTTGGACAGGGGGCTCTGGGGCCAACGTCCTGACTTTC
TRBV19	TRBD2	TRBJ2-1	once	CASGGLADNEQFF	TGTGCCAGTGGTGGACTAGCCGACAATGAGCAGTTCTTC
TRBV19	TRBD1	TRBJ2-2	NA	CASSVTGIRGGELFF	TGTGCCAGTAGTGTGACAGGGATTCGGGGCGGGGAGCTGTTTTTT
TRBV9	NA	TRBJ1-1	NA	CASSVEKYTGLGTEAFF	TGTGCCAGCAGCGTAGAAAAATACACAGGGCTAGGTACTGAAGCTTTCTTT
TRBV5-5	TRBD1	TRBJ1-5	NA	CASSLEGGTGSTQPQHF	TGTGCCAGCAGCTTGGAAGGGGGGACAGGATCAACCCAGCCCCAGCATTTT
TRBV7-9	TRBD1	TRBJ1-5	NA	CSSSRVGQDHQPQHF	TGTTCCAGCAGCCGAGTCGGACAGGACCATCAGCCCCAGCATTTT
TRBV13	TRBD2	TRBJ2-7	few	CASSLRREGLYEQYF	TGTGCCAGCAGCTTACGGCGGGAGGGCCTCTACGAGCAGTACTTC
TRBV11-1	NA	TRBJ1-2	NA	CASSTRLGSYGYTF	TGTGCCAGCAGCACCCGACTGGGGAGCTATGGCTACACCTTC
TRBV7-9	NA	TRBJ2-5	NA	CASSSTGKRETQYF	TGTGCCAGCAGCTCAACCGGGAAAAGGGAGACCCAGTACTTC
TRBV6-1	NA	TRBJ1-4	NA	CASRGGATNEKLFF	TGTGCCAGCAGGGGGGGGGCAACTAATGAAAAACTGTTTTTT
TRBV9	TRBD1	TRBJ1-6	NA	CAGSANRDRPYSPLHF	TGTGCCGGCAGCGCAAACCGGGACAGACCCTATTCACCCCTCCACTTT
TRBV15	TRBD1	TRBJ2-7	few	CATSRVPGQGADEQYF	TGTGCCACCAGCAGGGTACCGGGACAGGGGGCCGACGAGCAGTACTTC
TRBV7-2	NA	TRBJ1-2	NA	CASSLGGGRTSDGYTF	TGTGCCAGCAGCCTAGGCGGGGGGAGGACGTCGGATGGCTACACCTTC
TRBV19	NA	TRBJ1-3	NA	CASRPDRYSGNTIYF	TGTGCCAGCCGCCCCGACAGGTACTCTGGAAACACCATATATTTT
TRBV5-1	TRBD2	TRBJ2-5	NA	CASSLGTSGQETQYF	TGCGCCAGCAGCTTGGGGACTAGCGGCCAAGAGACCCAGTACTTC
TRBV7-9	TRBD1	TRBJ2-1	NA	CASSLAPGTANNEQFF	TGTGCCAGCAGCTTAGCGCCGGGGACAGCCAACAATGAGCAGTTCTTC
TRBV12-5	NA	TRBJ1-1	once	CASGLVRQNTEAFF	TGTGCTAGTGGTTTGGTGCGACAGAACACTGAAGCTTTCTTT
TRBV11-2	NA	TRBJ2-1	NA	CASSRRARGDNEQFF	TGTGCCAGCAGCCGCAGGGCCAGGGGAGACAATGAGCAGTTCTTC
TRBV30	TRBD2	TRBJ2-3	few	CAWTLAGVTDTQYF	TGTGCCTGGACGTTAGCGGGAGTCACAGATACGCAGTATTTT
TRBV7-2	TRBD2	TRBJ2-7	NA	CASKVASGGAEQYF	TGTGCCAGCAAGGTTGCAAGCGGGGGGGCCGAGCAGTACTTC
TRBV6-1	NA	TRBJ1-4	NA	CASSEIGRPANEKLFF	TGTGCCAGCAGTGAAATTGGGCGTCCTGCTAATGAAAAACTGTTTTTT
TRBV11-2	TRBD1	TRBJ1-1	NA	CASSPGTVFDTEAFF	TGTGCCAGCAGCCCTGGGACAGTTTTTGACACTGAAGCTTTCTTT
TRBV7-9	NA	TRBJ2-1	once	CASSLGGAQGYEQFF	TGTGCCAGCAGCTTAGGTGGGGCGCAAGGATATGAGCAGTTCTTC
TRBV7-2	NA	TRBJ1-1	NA	CASSLGGGMNTEAFF	TGTGCCAGCAGCTTAGGTGGCGGGATGAACACTGAAGCTTTCTTT
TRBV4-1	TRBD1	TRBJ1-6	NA	CASSQATNRGVDNSPLHF	TGCGCCAGCAGCCAAGCTACCAACAGGGGAGTCGATAATTCACCCCTCCACTTT
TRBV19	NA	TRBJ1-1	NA	CASSIPGWGTEAFF	TGTGCCAGTAGTATCCCGGGGTGGGGTACTGAAGCTTTCTTT
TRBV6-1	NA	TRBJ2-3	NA	CASSYLDTQYF	TGTGCCAGCAGTTATCTAGATACGCAGTATTTT
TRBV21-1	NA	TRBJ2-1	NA	CASSNRPSSLLAGAYNEQFF	TGTGCCAGCAGCAACCGACCAAGCTCTCTACTAGCGGGGGCCTACAATGAGCAGTTCTTC
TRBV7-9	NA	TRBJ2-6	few	CASSLGASGANVLTF	TGTGCCAGCAGCTTAGGGGCTTCCGGGGCCAACGTCCTGACTTTC
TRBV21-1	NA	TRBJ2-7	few	CASSDDDRACVTYEQYF	TGTGCCAGCAGCGACGACGACAGGGCCTGTGTCACCTACGAGCAGTACTTC
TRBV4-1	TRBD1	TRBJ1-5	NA	CASSRDDRVDGQPQHF	TGCGCCAGCAGCCGAGACGACAGGGTAGATGGTCAGCCCCAGCATTTT